A single sample is the source of the 27 T cell receptor beta chains below, sequenced in a study of T cells after yellow fever vaccination. In TCRdb, the 5' RACE reads were re-called with MiXCR into one record per CDR3 protein. The data contain some 400,000 distinct CDR3 sequences, around 19% of them singletons. The material was PBMCs, obtained before the yellow fever booster vaccination. These receptors were collected from a man aged 18 to 35 who received the YFV17D yellow fever vaccine.

This chain uses TRBV10-3 with TRBJ2-5; weak D call: TRBD1 (5 bases). CDR1 is ENHRY, CDR2 SYGVKD, per germline. The V end lost 1 base, the J end lost 2 bases, and 8 bases lay between the germline ends. This CDR3 is 14 amino acids long. The DNA of the CDR3 is TGTGCCATCAGTGAGTTGGACACTCAAGAGACCCAGTACTTC. It is translated as CAISELDTQETQYF.

This rearrangement joins TRBV5-4 to TRBJ2-3; the D gene could be TRBD1 or TRBD2 (7 bases each). Trimming shortened V by 3 bases and J by 0 bases, and 14 bases separated the two germline ends. Germline assignment: CDR1 SGHNT and CDR2 YYREEE (reference sequence). The length of the CDR3 is 16 residues. The CDR3 is CASSSGGQTSTDTQYF. CDR3 DNA: TGTGCCAGCAGCTCGGGGGGACAGACTAGCACAGATACGCAGTATTTT.

This clonotype has just a few counts. The chain has TRBV20-1 and TRBJ1-2; tentatively, D is TRBD1 (5 bases). The CDR3 sequence is 12 residues long. CDR1 is DFQATT and CDR2 is SNEGSKA in the germline V gene (reference sequence). V was clipped by 6 bases and J by 3 bases, with 11 bases between them. CDR3 DNA sequence: TGCAGTGCCCCGACAGACGACTATGGCTACACCTTC. This encodes CSAPTDDYGYTF.

This clonotype was recorded a few times. V usage is TRBV27 and J usage is TRBJ2-1; possibly TRBD1 for D (6 bases). The V end lost 8 bases, the J end lost 5 bases, and 13 bases lay between the germline ends. Germline CDR1 MNHEY, CDR2 SMNVEV (reference sequence). The CDR3 spans 13 residues. The CDR3 here is CASGAGVHNEQFF. Written as DNA, the CDR3 is TGTGCCAGCGGGGCAGGGGTCCACAATGAGCAGTTCTTC.

The table lists this clonotype with a few counts. The gene calls are TRBV5-6 and TRBJ2-5; a possible D gene is TRBD1 (6 bases). Germline CDR1 SGHDT, CDR2 YYEEEE. CDR3 length equals 14 residues. The V end was cut by 2 bases, the J end by 4 bases, with 12 bases between. The CDR3 loop reads CASSFAQGRETQYF. The CDR3 DNA sequence: TGTGCCAGCAGCTTCGCCCAGGGGAGAGAGACCCAGTACTTC.

The J gene is TRBJ2-3, the V gene TRBV7-2; no firm D call. This CDR3 is 16 amino acids long. V lost 4 bases and J 1 base, leaving 15 bases between the germline ends. Germline assignment: CDR1 SGHTA and CDR2 FQGNSA. The CDR3 protein is CASSSFGFWGTDTQYF. CDR3 DNA sequence: TGTGCCAGCAGCTCGTTCGGATTTTGGGGCACAGATACGCAGTATTTT.

This clonotype has just a few counts. The chain recombines TRBV20-1 with TRBJ2-3; TRBD2 agrees at 10 bases. The CDR3 length is 15 residues. J lost 5 bases, V lost 5 bases, and 10 bases had no gene match. From germline, CDR1 is DFQATT and CDR2 SNEGSKA (reference sequence). The CDR3 bases are TGCAGTGCTTCTAGCGGGGGTGACTGGCGAGATACGCAGTATTTT. Protein sequence: CSASSGGDWRDTQYF.

This clonotype was counted at least ten times. The gene calls are TRBV6-5 and TRBJ2-3; TRBD1 matches 10 bases. Germline CDR1 is MNHEY and CDR2 is SVGAGI. The CDR3 is 15 residues long. J gave up 0 bases and V 5 bases, and 2 bases lay outside the gene matches. CDR3: CASSGTGVSTDTQYF. The CDR3, as DNA: TGTGCCAGCAGTGGGACAGGGGTTAGCACAGATACGCAGTATTTT.

The CDR3: CASSSSPGGSTDTQYF. The CDR3 DNA reads TGCGCCAGCAGCTCCTCCCCCGGGGGGAGCACAGATACGCAGTATTTT. This chain links TRBV5-1 with TRBJ2-3; 7 bases line up with TRBD2. Germline values: CDR1 SGHRS, CDR2 YFSETQ. Trimming took 3 bases from V and 0 from J; bases not matched to a gene: 7. There are 16 residues in the CDR3.

The chain is built from TRBV11-2 and TRBJ2-1; 7 nucleotides align to TRBD1. The V segment lost 5 bases and the J segment 9 bases; nucleotides outside the gene matches: 7. CDR1 is SGHAT and CDR2 is FQNNGV in the germline V gene. CDR3 length equals 13 residues. The chain's CDR3 is CASSTYRGVEQFF. In nucleotides, the CDR3 is TGTGCCAGCAGCACATACAGGGGTGTTGAGCAGTTCTTC.

This clonotype was observed a handful of times. This rearrangement joins TRBV4-1 to TRBJ2-2, with D perhaps matching TRBD1 (5 bases). Per germline, CDR1 MGHRA and CDR2 YSYEKL. With 1 base removed from V and 6 bases from J, the gap between germline ends came to 12 bases. The CDR3 runs 15 residues. CDR3 amino acids: CASSQGGHIAGELFF. The CDR3 DNA reads TGCGCCAGCAGCCAAGGAGGACATATCGCCGGGGAGCTGTTTTTT.

This chain connects TRBV11-2 to TRBJ1-5; 7 bases are a match to TRBD1. With 1 base clipped from V and 5 bases from J, the junction kept 8 bases outside the gene matches. This CDR3 region has 16 residues. CDR1 SGHAT and CDR2 FQNNGV come from the germline V gene. The CDR3: CASSLGGGRAHQPQHF. The CDR3 nucleotides read TGTGCCAGCAGCTTAGGAGGGGGCAGGGCCCATCAGCCCCAGCATTTT.

This clonotype was seen only a few times. The rearrangement uses TRBV7-8 and TRBJ1-1; D remains unclear. V dropped 6 bases and J dropped 0 bases, with 17 bases sitting between them. The CDR3 length is 16 residues. CDR1 and CDR2 (germline): SGHVS, FQNEAQ. The CDR3 sequence is CASSIRGPGMNTEAFF. The CDR3 DNA reads as TGTGCCAGCAGTATCCGAGGGCCAGGAATGAACACTGAAGCTTTCTTT.

This CDR3 is CASSPRDRETQYF. The CDR3 nucleotides are TGTGCCAGCAGCCCCCGGGACAGGGAAACCCAGTACTTC. The rearrangement links TRBV21-1 to TRBJ2-5; TRBD1, the table's D call, lacks a check against the DNA. TRBV21-1 is designated a pseudogene. CDR3 size: 13 residues.

This chain joins TRBV7-9 and TRBJ2-7; 10 bases fit TRBD2. Germline CDR1 SEHNR, CDR2 FQNEAQ (reference sequence). The CDR3 spans 14 residues. V lost 3 bases and J lost 3; bases outside the gene matches: 2. The CDR3 reads CASSLASGGYEQYV. DNA for the CDR3: TGTGCCAGCAGCTTGGCTAGCGGGGGCTACGAGCAGTACGTC.

The genes are TRBV11-2 and TRBJ2-1, with D unclear. V lost 2 bases, J lost 7 bases, and 6 bases lay in between. The germline CDR1 and CDR2 sequences are SGHAT and FQNNGV. The CDR3 consists of 12 residues. CDR3 sequence (DNA): TGTGCCAGCAGCTTACTCACAAATGAGCAGTTCTTC. Residues: CASSLLTNEQFF. Full variable domain (rest looked up from reference TRBV11-2 and TRBJ2-1): EAGVAQSPRYKIIEKRQSVAFWCNPISGHATLYWYQQILGQGPKLLIQFQNNGVVDDSQLPKDRFSAERLKGVDSTLKIQPAKLEDSAVYLCASSLLTNEQFFGPGTRLTVL.

This clonotype was observed a handful of times. This chain links TRBV9 with TRBJ2-5; no reliable D call. Trimming stripped 0 bases from V and 7 bases from J, with 7 bases between. The CDR3 length is 12 residues. Germline CDR1 reads SGDLS; CDR2 reads YYNGEE. Here the CDR3 DNA reads TGTGCCAGCAGCGTAGACTTGGGGACCCAGTACTTC. Translation: CASSVDLGTQYF.

This clonotype occurred a few times. The genes are TRBV28 and TRBJ2-2, with unresolved D. Trimming left V 10 bases short and J 3 bases short, with 21 bases between. The CDR3 is 16 residues long. Germline values: CDR1 MDHEN, CDR2 SYDVKM. The CDR3 protein is CATAGQWPSDTGELFF. The DNA of the CDR3 is TGTGCCACTGCTGGCCAGTGGCCCTCGGACACCGGGGAGCTGTTTTTT. Complete variable domain (other parts from reference TRBV28 and TRBJ2-2): DVKVTQSSRYLVKRTGEKVFLECVQDMDHENMFWYRQDPGLGLRLIYFSYDVKMKEKGDIPEGYSVSREKKERFSLILESASTNQTSMYLCATAGQWPSDTGELFFGEGSRLTVL.

This clonotype was detected only a few times. V is TRBV5-1 and J is TRBJ2-3; D remains unclear. The germline V and J ends were trimmed by 0 bases and 5 bases, with 4 bases remaining between them. CDR3 size: 12 residues. Germline V gene sequence: CDR1 SGHRS, CDR2 YFSETQ. The DNA for the CDR3 is TGCGCCAGCAGCTTGGACAAAGATACGCAGTATTTT. The encoded protein is CASSLDKDTQYF.

This clonotype was detected a few times. This chain joins TRBV4-2 and TRBJ1-2, with D possibly TRBD1 on 5 matching bases. CDR3 length equals 16 residues. V was shortened by 2 bases and J by 2 bases, with 15 bases between the two germline ends. CDR1 is LGHNA and CDR2 is YNFKEQ in the germline V gene. In DNA form, the CDR3 reads TGTGCCAGCAGCCAACGGGACCAAGCCAAAAACTATGGCTACACCTTC. Encoded protein: CASSQRDQAKNYGYTF.

This clonotype was observed at least ten times. V is TRBV5-5 and J is TRBJ2-2; D is unresolved. Germline CDR1 and CDR2: SGHKS and YYEKEE (reference sequence). V was trimmed by 1 base and J by 7 bases, leaving 14 bases between them. This CDR3 is built from 15 residues. The CDR3 nucleotides read TGTGCCAGCAGCTTGAGCAGGCTAGTCGGCGGGGAGCTGTTTTTT. As protein: CASSLSRLVGGELFF.

This clonotype was picked up a small number of times. The chain couples TRBV7-9 to TRBJ1-1, with D hard to call. In germline, CDR1 is SEHNR, CDR2 FQNEAQ (reference sequence). Trimming left V 0 bases short and J 6 bases short, with 8 bases between. This CDR3 region has 13 residues. The CDR3 loop reads CASSLARLSEAFF. In nucleotides, the CDR3 is TGTGCCAGCAGCTTAGCACGGTTGTCTGAAGCTTTCTTT. Full variable domain (remainder filled in from reference TRBV7-9 and TRBJ1-1): DTGVSQNPRHKITKRGQNVTFRCDPISEHNRLYWYRQTLGQGPEFLTYFQNEAQLEKSRLLSDRFSAERPKGSFSTLEIQRTEQGDSAMYLCASSLARLSEAFFGQGTRLTVV.

The V call is TRBV29-1, the J call TRBJ2-1; TRBD1 aligns across 7 bases. The length of the CDR3 is 13 residues. In germline, CDR1 is SQVTM, CDR2 ANQGSEA. V shed 6 bases, J shed 4 bases, and the junction held 6 bases outside the gene matches. This chain's CDR3 is CSVGTVGYNEQFF. CDR3 in DNA: TGCAGCGTGGGGACAGTTGGGTACAATGAGCAGTTCTTC.

This clonotype was counted only a few times. The J gene is TRBJ2-2, the V gene TRBV20-1, with a possible D match to TRBD2 (7 bases). The CDR3 is 15 residues long. V shed 6 bases and J shed 5 bases, with 19 bases lying between them. CDR1 and CDR2 (germline): DFQATT, SNEGSKA (reference sequence). Written as DNA, the CDR3 is TGCAGTGCCCTCTCCGGCGGGGGCGGGACCGGGGAGCTGTTTTTT. It translates to CSALSGGGGTGELFF.

The J gene is TRBJ1-6, the V gene TRBV7-9; no clear D gene. Trimming pared 2 bases from V and 5 bases from J, leaving 10 bases between. Germline CDR1 and CDR2: SEHNR and FQNEAQ (reference sequence). The CDR3 sequence is 15 residues long. This chain's CDR3 is CASSLLRRDNSPLHF. The CDR3 bases are TGTGCCAGCAGCTTACTCCGGCGGGATAATTCACCCCTCCACTTT.

The V and J genes are TRBV10-3 and TRBJ2-7; TRBD2 aligns across 8 bases. Germline assignment: CDR1 ENHRY and CDR2 SYGVKD. After removal of 6 bases from V and 3 bases from J, the junction contained 7 bases not matched to a gene. This CDR3 is built from 14 residues. CDR3 sequence: CAIRGSGTIYEQYF. The CDR3 DNA reads TGTGCCATCAGGGGTAGCGGGACTATCTACGAGCAGTACTTC.

As regards this clonotype: One end of the junction fails to match germline, which may point to a read error. The chain combines TRBV4-1 with TRBJ2-7; 7 nucleotides match TRBD1. Germline CDR1 is MGHRA and CDR2 is YSYEKL. The CDR3 is 18 amino acids. The CDR3 loop is CASSKDPRGQLRAYEQYF. CDR3 in DNA: TGCGCCAGCAGCAAAGATCCTCGGGGACAGTTGAGGGCCTACGAGCAGTACTTC.